These 22 T cell receptor beta chains came from one sample sequenced in a study of blood T cells in healthy people across ages. It was with a sample-barcoded 5' primer and a J-beta primer mix that a second PCR of roughly 7 to 12 cycles was run. TCRdb reanalysed the 5' RACE reads using MiXCR and keeps one entry per CDR3 protein. The sample consists of approximately 1.5 million distinct CDR3 sequences, about 45% of them appearing once. Input material: blood. The receptors here all came from a woman aged 18 to 35 in good health.

The rearrangement uses TRBV24-1 and TRBJ2-3; D ambiguous. Germline V gene data show CDR1 as KGHDR and CDR2 as SFDVKD. The CDR3 runs to 14 residues. With 8 bases removed from V and 4 bases from J, the gap between germline ends came to 15 bases. CDR3 DNA: TGTGCCACCACAAGGGATGGTTTGGCAGATACGCAGTATTTT. Its translation is CATTRDGLADTQYF.

The chain uses TRBV20-1 and TRBJ2-7; D is possibly TRBD2 (6 bases). The CDR3 contains 15 residues. From germline, CDR1 is DFQATT and CDR2 SNEGSKA (reference sequence). V lost 6 bases, J lost 0 bases, and 18 bases lay in between. CDR3 amino acids: CSAADWDSFSYEQYF. DNA of the CDR3: TGCAGTGCGGCTGATTGGGACTCCTTCTCCTACGAGCAGTACTTC.

This clonotype turned up a few times. J is TRBJ2-1 and V is TRBV9; D may be TRBD1 (5 bases). The germline V gene has CDR1 SGDLS and CDR2 YYNGEE. This CDR3 contains 14 residues. V was pared by 5 bases and J by 2 bases, with 11 bases between. The DNA for the CDR3 is TGTGCCAGCAGGCCAGGGCCGGCCTACAATGAGCAGTTCTTC. Translating it yields CASRPGPAYNEQFF.

Of note for this clonotype: One end of the junction is discordant with germline, which a read error may explain. The chain recombines TRBV2 with TRBJ2-2; D perhaps matches TRBD2 (6 bases). The CDR3 is 16 amino acids. The V gene's germline CDR1 is SNHLY and CDR2 FYNNEI. CDR3 region: CAGSPEEGLNTGELFF. Written as DNA, the CDR3 is TGTGCCGGCAGTCCAGAGGAGGGGCTGAACACCGGGGAGCTGTTTTTT.

This clonotype appeared a few times. This chain joins TRBV3-1 and TRBJ2-1, with 15 bases lining up with TRBD2. CDR3 length equals 18 residues. V dropped 3 bases and J dropped 7; count of bases not matched to a gene: 10. The germline V gene encodes CDR1 LGHDT and CDR2 YNNKEL (reference sequence). The CDR3 sequence is CASSQGLGTSGRLNEQFF. As DNA, the CDR3 is TGTGCCAGCAGCCAGGGACTCGGGACTAGCGGGAGGTTGAATGAGCAGTTCTTC.

This clonotype has a handful of counts. The chain uses TRBV29-1 and TRBJ2-3; TRBD2 matches 12 bases. The germline CDR1 and CDR2 sequences are SQVTM and ANQGSEA. J was trimmed by 3 bases and V by 0 bases; bases with no gene match: 4. There are 16 residues in the CDR3. This CDR3 is CSVEDTTSGGTDTQYF. DNA for the CDR3: TGCAGCGTTGAAGACACGACTAGCGGGGGTACAGATACGCAGTATTTT.

To note about this clonotype: This likely comes from a read error, as the CDR3 has no conserved phenylalanine or tryptophan at its end. CDR3 amino acids: CASSQVGASYGYTL. The DNA for the CDR3 is TGCGCCAGCAGCCAAGTAGGTGCCTCCTATGGCTACACCTTA. The chain uses TRBV4-3 and TRBJ1-2; no clear D. Germline V gene data show CDR1 as LGHNA and CDR2 as YSLEER. Trimming took 1 base from V and 4 from J, leaving 10 bases between them. This CDR3 comprises 14 residues.

This clonotype was detected only a few times. The rearrangement links TRBV20-1 to TRBJ2-4; D unresolved. The CDR3 runs to 14 residues. CDR1 DFQATT and CDR2 SNEGSKA come from the germline V gene (reference sequence). Trimming took off 3 bases at V and 7 bases at J, with 16 bases between the two ends. The CDR3: CSARADRAWNIQYF. The CDR3 DNA follows: TGCAGTGCTAGGGCTGACCGAGCGTGGAACATTCAGTACTTC.

This rearrangement joins TRBV6-2 or TRBV6-3 to TRBJ2-3; no clear D. This CDR3 has 14 residues. Germline V gives CDR1 MNHEY, CDR2 SVGEGT. The V and J ends lost 5 bases and 3 bases respectively, with 12 bases between them. For the CDR3, the DNA is TGTGCCAGCAGTCCCTGGCAATCAACAGATACGCAGTATTTT. This translates into CASSPWQSTDTQYF.

The chain is built from TRBV19 and TRBJ2-1; unclear D gene. The germline CDR1 and CDR2 sequences are LNHDA and SQIVND (reference sequence). The length of the CDR3 is 12 residues. V lost 4 bases, J lost 9 bases, and 10 bases lay in between. In DNA form, the CDR3 reads TGTGCCAGTAGTAATGGGGTGAGTGAGCAGTTCTTC. Its translation: CASSNGVSEQFF.

Of note for this clonotype: A clone one base away is much larger, so this may be a read error. This rearrangement joins TRBV6-2 or TRBV6-3 to TRBJ2-7; D remains ambiguous. The CDR3 totals 16 residues. Germline V gives CDR1 MNHEY, CDR2 SVGEGT. Trimming cost V 3 bases and J 7 bases, with 22 bases left between them. The CDR3 bases are TGTGCCAGCAGTTATTCTGGTAGACTTAACTACAATGAGCAGTACTTC. Protein sequence: CASSYSGRLNYNEQYF.

The V and J genes are TRBV29-1 and TRBJ1-4, with a weak D call TRBD1 (6 bases). CDR1 SQVTM and CDR2 ANQGSEA come from the germline V gene. The CDR3 has 12 amino acids. V gave up 1 base and J gave up 8 bases, with 8 bases separating them. The CDR3 region has the DNA TGCAGCGTTGAAGTGGGGGGCGAAAAACTGTTTTTT. It encodes CSVEVGGEKLFF.

The rearrangement uses TRBV11-2 and TRBJ2-3, with 8 nucleotides matching TRBD2. The trim removed 4 bases at V and 7 bases at J, leaving 13 bases unmatched. Germline loops: CDR1 SGHAT, CDR2 FQNNGV. This CDR3 comprises 16 residues. CDR3 nucleotide sequence: TGTGCCAGCAGCTCCCTGCGGGGGGTCCATTCCCATACGCAGTATTTT. Amino acid sequence: CASSSLRGVHSHTQYF.

The chain couples TRBV9 to TRBJ1-1; possible D gene TRBD1, 5 bases. Germline CDR1 SGDLS, CDR2 YYNGEE. The CDR3 runs to 15 residues. Deletions cut 0 bases from V and 1 base from J, with 10 bases between. CDR3 region: CASSVDPGGNTEAFF. The CDR3 bases are TGTGCCAGCAGCGTAGACCCGGGGGGGAACACTGAAGCTTTCTTT.

The chain uses TRBV12-5 and TRBJ2-1; 8 nucleotides match TRBD2. Germline V gene data show CDR1 as LGHNT and CDR2 as FRNRAP. With 6 bases clipped from V and 4 bases from J, the junction kept 5 bases outside the gene matches. The CDR3 loop spans 14 amino acids. CDR3 bases: TGTGCTAGTGGCTCGGGGGGGGTGTACAATGAGCAGTTCTTC. This gives the protein CASGSGGVYNEQFF. The whole variable domain, remainder taken from reference TRBV12-5 and TRBJ2-1, is DARVTQTPRHKVTEMGQEVTMRCQPILGHNTVFWYRQTMMQGLELLAYFRNRAPLDDSGMPKDRFSAEMPDATLATLKIQPSEPRDSAVYFCASGSGGVYNEQFFGPGTRLTVL.

This clonotype occurred a few times. The chain links TRBV6-2 or TRBV6-3 to TRBJ2-1, with 9 bases matching TRBD1. The germline V gene has CDR1 MNHEY and CDR2 SVGEGT. V lost 5 bases and J lost 8; bases outside the gene matches: 16. This CDR3 contains 17 residues. CDR3 amino acids: CASSTHQGQGRNYEQFF. For the CDR3, the DNA is TGTGCCAGCAGTACGCACCAAGGACAGGGGAGGAATTATGAGCAGTTCTTC.

The genes are TRBV6-6 and TRBJ1-4, with D possibly being TRBD1 (6 bases). This CDR3 spans 13 amino acids. CDR1 and CDR2 (germline): MNHNY, SVGAGI (reference sequence). The V gene lost 6 bases and the J gene lost 10 bases, with 15 bases spanning the gap. CDR3 region: CASRAGVEGKLFF. The CDR3 DNA reads as TGTGCCAGCAGGGCAGGGGTGGAGGGAAAACTGTTTTTT.

This clonotype turned up a few times. The chain links TRBV5-1 to TRBJ2-3, with 7 bases lining up with TRBD1. Germline CDR1 is SGHRS and CDR2 is YFSETQ. After removal of 0 bases from V and 2 bases from J, the junction contained 6 bases not matched to a gene. The CDR3 loop spans 16 amino acids. The CDR3 region is CASSLESGGYTDTQYF. DNA of the CDR3: TGCGCCAGCAGCTTGGAGTCAGGGGGATACACAGATACGCAGTATTTT. Complete variable domain (other parts from reference TRBV5-1 and TRBJ2-3): KAGVTQTPRYLIKTRGQQVTLSCSPISGHRSVSWYQQTPGQGLQFLFEYFSETQRNKGNFPGRFSGRQFSNSRSEMNVSTLELGDSALYLCASSLESGGYTDTQYFGPGTRLTVL.

The chain is built from TRBV27 and TRBJ2-5; D assignment may be TRBD1 or TRBD2 (6 bases each). Germline CDR1 reads MNHEY; CDR2 reads SMNVEV (reference sequence). The V gene lost 2 bases and the J gene lost 5 bases, with 12 bases spanning the gap. This CDR3 is built from 14 residues. The CDR3, as DNA: TGTGCCAGCAGTTTAAGGGGGGCGGGGGAGACCCAGTACTTC. This sequence encodes CASSLRGAGETQYF.

This rearrangement joins TRBV6-6 to TRBJ1-2, with D unresolved. This CDR3 has 14 amino acids. Germline CDR1 and CDR2: MNHNY and SVGAGI (reference sequence). The ends were cut back, 5 bases at V and 2 bases at J, with 12 bases in the middle. CDR3 protein: CASSARILNYGYTF. In nucleotides, the CDR3 is TGTGCCAGCAGTGCCCGGATCCTCAACTATGGCTACACCTTC.

This clonotype was seen a handful of times. The chain uses TRBV12-3 or TRBV12-4 and TRBJ1-4, with D perhaps TRBD1 (6 bases). This CDR3 comprises 16 residues. V was shortened by 5 bases and J by 6 bases, with 19 bases between the two germline ends. Here the CDR3 reads CASSERTVSPYEKLFF. The DNA of the CDR3 is TGTGCCAGCAGTGAAAGGACAGTCAGCCCATATGAAAAACTGTTTTTT.

This clonotype turned up a few times. This chain joins TRBV7-9 and TRBJ2-5; 10 bases fit TRBD2. The CDR3 spans 16 residues. Germline CDR1 reads SEHNR; CDR2 reads FQNEAQ (reference sequence). Trimming took 4 bases from V and 2 from J; bases not matched to a gene: 7. The CDR3 nucleotides are TGTGCCAGCAGCTCGGCTAGCGGGAGACCTCAAGAGACCCAGTACTTC. Translation: CASSSASGRPQETQYF.